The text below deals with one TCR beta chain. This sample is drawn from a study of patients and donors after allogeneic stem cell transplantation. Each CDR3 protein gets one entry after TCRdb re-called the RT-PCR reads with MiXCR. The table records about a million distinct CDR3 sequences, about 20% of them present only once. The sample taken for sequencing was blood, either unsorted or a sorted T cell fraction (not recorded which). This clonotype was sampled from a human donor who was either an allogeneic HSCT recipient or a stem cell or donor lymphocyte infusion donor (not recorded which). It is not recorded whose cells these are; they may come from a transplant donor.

The CDR3 protein is CASNSRDFNQPQHF. CDR3 DNA: TGTGCCAGCAACAGCCGGGACTTCAATCAGCCCCAGCATTTT. This sequence joins TRBV2 and TRBJ1-5; D is possibly TRBD1 (5 bases). Trimming shortened V by 7 bases and J by 3 bases, and 13 bases separated the two germline ends. The germline V gene has CDR1 SNHLY and CDR2 FYNNEI. The CDR3 sequence is 14 residues long. Full variable domain (rest looked up from reference TRBV2 and TRBJ1-5): EPEVTQTPSHQVTQMGQEVILRCVPISNHLYFYWYRQILGQKVEFLVSFYNNEISEKSEIFDDQFSVERPDGSNFTLKIRSTKLEDSAMYFCASNSRDFNQPQHFGDGTRLSIL.